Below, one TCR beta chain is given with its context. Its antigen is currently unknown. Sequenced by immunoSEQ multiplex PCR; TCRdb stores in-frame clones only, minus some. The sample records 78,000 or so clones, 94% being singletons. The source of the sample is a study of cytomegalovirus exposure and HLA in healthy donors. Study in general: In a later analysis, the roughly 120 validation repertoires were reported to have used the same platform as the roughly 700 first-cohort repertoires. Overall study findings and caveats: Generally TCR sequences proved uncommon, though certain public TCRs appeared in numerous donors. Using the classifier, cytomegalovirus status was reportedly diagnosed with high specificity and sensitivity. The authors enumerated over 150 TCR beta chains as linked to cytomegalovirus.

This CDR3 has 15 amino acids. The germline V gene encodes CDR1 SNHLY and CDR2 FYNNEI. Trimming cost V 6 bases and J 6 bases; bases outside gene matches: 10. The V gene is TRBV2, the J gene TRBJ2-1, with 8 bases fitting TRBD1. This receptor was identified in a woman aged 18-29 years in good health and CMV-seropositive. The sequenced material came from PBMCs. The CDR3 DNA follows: TGTGCCAGCAGGGAGGGACAGGCTCGGGCCAATGAGCAGTTCTTC. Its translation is CASREGQARANEQFF.